This TCR beta chain came from a study of post-analysis software for immune sequencing data. At the level of the study: Disease courses included relapsing-remitting, secondary progressive and progressive-relapsing multiple sclerosis.

General study results and limits: F measure grouped same-batch samples tightly together. Controls showed lower frequencies than patients for a handful of TRBV segments, and TRBV5-6, TRBV5-1 and TRBV20-1 were among these. A significant reduction in normalized Chao1 diversity was observed in multiple sclerosis patients versus controls.

The CDR3 is made up of 12 amino acids. Trimming stripped 3 bases from V and 8 bases from J, with 10 bases between. Libraries were made from TCR beta cDNA, and they carried unique molecular identifiers. The authors obtained roughly 550,000 cDNA molecules from about 0.94 to 9.7 million T cells. Each CDR3 protein gets one entry after TCRdb re-called the PCR reads with MiXCR. The table has about 540,000 distinct CDR3 sequences, around a third seen once. This clonotype was observed a few times. Its specificity is not known. This rearrangement joins TRBV12-3 or TRBV12-4 to TRBJ1-2; no clear D gene. The sample taken for sequencing was blood. The origin of this receptor is a girl aged 2-17 years with multiple sclerosis. The CDR3 DNA is TGTGCCAGCAGTTTGGAAGGGATAGGCTACACCTTC. Translated: CASSLEGIGYTF.